This TCR beta chain comes out of a study of T cell responses to AZD1222 COVID-19 vaccine. In the study overall: Pooled together were second doses at about 4 or about 12 weeks.

Method: immunoSEQ multiplex PCR; TCRdb's copy keeps in-frame clones and lacks some. The data show about 96,000 clones, roughly 88% seen once. Germline V gene data show CDR1 as SGHAT and CDR2 as FQNNGV. This CDR3 has 17 residues. Trimming stripped 1 base from V and 4 bases from J, with 17 bases between. Sequencing used peripheral blood, obtained on day 0 of AZD1222 vaccination. The chain links TRBV11-2 to TRBJ2-1; D assignment may be TRBD1 or TRBD2 (6 bases each). This receptor was obtained from an adult in good health. This CDR3 reads CASSLGGGGQSYNEQFF. CDR3 in DNA: TGTGCCAGCAGCTTAGGGGGAGGAGGACAGTCATACAATGAGCAGTTCTTC. Filled out from reference TRBV11-2 and TRBJ2-1, the complete variable domain reads EAGVAQSPRYKIIEKRQSVAFWCNPISGHATLYWYQQILGQGPKLLIQFQNNGVVDDSQLPKDRFSAERLKGVDSTLKIQPAKLEDSAVYLCASSLGGGGQSYNEQFFGPGTRLTVL.